Below are 26 T cell receptor beta chains sequenced from a single sample in a study of T cell responses to AZD1222 COVID-19 vaccine. The protocol was immunoSEQ multiplex PCR, while the TCRdb copy is restricted to in-frame clones and leaves out a portion. The top ten hold about 4.5% of the sample, which has roughly 120,000 clones, over 85% seen once. The sequences come from peripheral blood, collected on day 0 of AZD1222 vaccination. The receptors were sampled from an adult in good health.

The chain recombines TRBV10-1 with TRBJ2-5, with a possible D match to TRBD1 (6 bases). Trimming stripped 7 bases from V and 1 base from J, with 19 bases between. Germline V gene sequence: CDR1 WNHNN, CDR2 SYGVQD (reference sequence). The CDR3 sequence is 16 residues long. For the CDR3, the DNA is TGCGCCAGCAAGCCGTCTAGGGGGACCTTCCAAGAGACCCAGTACTTC. As protein: CASKPSRGTFQETQYF.

This sequence joins TRBV6-4 and TRBJ1-2, with TRBD1 matching over 11 bases. Germline CDR1 and CDR2: MRHNA and SNTAGT. This CDR3 region has 14 residues. With 6 bases clipped from V and 3 bases from J, the junction kept 3 bases outside the gene matches. The CDR3 coding sequence is TGTGCCAGCAGGCCGGGACAGGGGGACTATGGCTACACCTTC. This gives the protein CASRPGQGDYGYTF.

The rearrangement uses TRBV18 and TRBJ1-5; weak D call: TRBD1 (6 bases). Deletions cut 4 bases from V and 0 bases from J, with 13 bases between. This CDR3 has 16 amino acids. CDR1 and CDR2 (germline): KGHSH, LQKENI. The CDR3 here is CASSLGQPYSNQPQHF. As DNA, the CDR3 is TGTGCCAGCTCACTCGGACAGCCCTATAGCAATCAGCCCCAGCATTTT.

This chain uses TRBV21-1 with TRBJ1-1. TRBV21-1 is assigned pseudogene status. The CDR3 contains 14 residues. The CDR3 bases are TGTGCCAGCAGCCCGGGGGCCTCGAACACTGAAGCTTTCTTT. This gives the protein CASSPGASNTEAFF.

The rearrangement uses TRBV30 and TRBJ1-2; TRBD1 might be the D (6 bases). The V end was cut by 4 bases, the J end by 0 bases, with 9 bases between. The germline V gene encodes CDR1 GTSNPN and CDR2 SVGIG (reference sequence). CDR3 length: 13 amino acids. CDR3: CAWMGGANYGYTF. The DNA of the CDR3 is TGTGCCTGGATGGGGGGCGCTAACTATGGCTACACCTTC.

The V call is TRBV7-8, the J call TRBJ1-6; D ambiguous. From germline, CDR1 is SGHVS and CDR2 FQNEAQ. V dropped 5 bases and J dropped 4 bases, with 15 bases sitting between them. CDR3 length: 16 residues. CDR3 nucleotide sequence: TGTGCCAGCAGCCCCGGGAGGTCGTCGTATAATTCACCCCTCCACTTT. It translates to CASSPGRSSYNSPLHF. Using reference TRBV7-8 and TRBJ1-6 for the parts outside the CDR3, the full variable domain is GAGVSQSPRYKVAKRGQDVALRCDPISGHVSLFWYQQALGQGPEFLTYFQNEAQLDKSGLPSDRFFAERPEGSVSTLKIQRTQQEDSAVYLCASSPGRSSYNSPLHFGNGTRLTVT.

The V call is TRBV11-2, the J call TRBJ2-2; D might be TRBD1 (5 bases). CDR3 length equals 12 residues. Germline-derived CDR1 and CDR2 are SGHAT and FQNNGV. V lost 5 bases, J lost 7 bases, and 8 bases lay in between. The CDR3 spells CASSLQGGELFF. The CDR3 DNA reads as TGTGCCAGCAGCCTCCAGGGCGGGGAGCTGTTTTTT.

The rearrangement links TRBV3-1 (or the pseudogene TRBV3-2) to TRBJ2-1; 7 bases fit TRBD1. Germline assignment: CDR1 LGHDT and CDR2 YNNKEL (reference sequence). This CDR3 is 16 amino acids long. Trimming removed 3 bases from V and 7 bases from J; junction bases left unmatched: 12. The CDR3 here is CASSHLTNRGQNEQFF. In nucleotides, the CDR3 is TGTGCCAGCAGCCATCTAACTAACAGGGGCCAAAATGAGCAGTTCTTC.

This chain uses TRBV6-5 with TRBJ2-7; D may match TRBD1 or TRBD2 (5 bases each). CDR1 MNHEY and CDR2 SVGAGI come from the germline V gene. This CDR3 has 15 residues. V was pared by 5 bases and J by 2 bases, with 16 bases between. The CDR3 DNA reads as TGTGCCAGCAGTCAGTTTGGGACGGTTCCCTACGAGCAGTACTTC. Translation gives CASSQFGTVPYEQYF.

This chain links TRBV7-9 with TRBJ2-4; no reliable D call. Germline V CDR1 and CDR2: SEHNR, FQNEAQ (reference sequence). The CDR3 covers 11 residues. V gave up 5 bases and J gave up 8 bases, with 7 bases separating them. DNA of the CDR3: TGTGCCAGCAGCCCCCGGGACATTCAGTACTTC. Translation gives CASSPRDIQYF.

The chain uses TRBV6-5 and TRBJ1-2; D remains unclear. The CDR3 contains 14 residues. The germline gives CDR1 MNHEY, CDR2 SVGAGI. Trimming shortened V by 6 bases and J by 7 bases, and 18 bases separated the two germline ends. The chain's CDR3 is CASSRTGGFSGYTF. CDR3 DNA sequence: TGTGCCAGCAGCCGGACGGGCGGGTTTAGTGGCTACACCTTC.

This rearrangement joins TRBV5-5 to TRBJ2-1; D might be TRBD2 (6 bases). CDR3 length equals 15 residues. The V gene lost 1 base and the J gene lost 7 bases, with 15 bases spanning the gap. Germline V gives CDR1 SGHKS, CDR2 YYEKEE (reference sequence). Here the CDR3 reads CASSLFGGKENEQFF. CDR3 bases: TGTGCCAGCAGCTTGTTTGGGGGGAAGGAGAATGAGCAGTTCTTC.

The V and J genes are TRBV11-2 and TRBJ2-1; D ambiguous. Trimming took 4 bases from V and 4 from J, leaving 11 bases between them. Germline V gene data show CDR1 as SGHAT and CDR2 as FQNNGV. CDR3 length: 14 residues. The CDR3 nucleotides are TGTGCCAGCAGCTCTAGGGAATCTTACAATGAGCAGTTCTTC. Its protein is CASSSRESYNEQFF.

The J gene is TRBJ2-1, the V gene TRBV7-9, with 8 bases matching TRBD1. Looked up from germline, CDR1 is SEHNR and CDR2 is FQNEAQ (reference sequence). The J segment lost 5 bases and the V segment lost 4 bases, leaving 7 bases of the junction unmatched. This CDR3 has 15 amino acids. The CDR3 nucleotides are TGTGCCAGCAGCTCCTCGACAGGGGCGGACAATGAGCAGTTCTTC. Translating it yields CASSSSTGADNEQFF.

This clone has a single count. CDR3 residues: CASQRGEYYEQYF. CDR3 coding DNA: TGCGCCAGTCAGAGAGGGGAGTACTACGAGCAGTACTTC. This chain connects TRBV5-1 to TRBJ2-7, with D perhaps being TRBD1 or TRBD2 (5 bases each). Germline-derived CDR1 and CDR2 are SGHRS and YFSETQ. V shed 8 bases and J shed 3 bases, with 15 bases lying between them. The CDR3 is made up of 13 amino acids.

The chain employs TRBV6-6 and TRBJ2-5; D gene unclear. This CDR3 region has 12 residues. Trimming removed 8 bases at V and 5 bases at J, with 12 bases between. The germline V gene has CDR1 MNHNY and CDR2 SVGAGI (reference sequence). In nucleotides, the CDR3 is TGTGCCAGCGCCCTCCTCCCGGAGACCCAGTACTTC. As protein: CASALLPETQYF.

The rearrangement uses TRBV6-4 and TRBJ2-7; D is unclear. The length of the CDR3 is 13 residues. The V end lost 0 bases, the J end lost 3 bases, and 6 bases lay between the germline ends. Per the germline V gene, CDR1 is MRHNA and CDR2 is SNTAGT. CDR3 nucleotide sequence: TGTGCCAGCAGTGACTCGGCAGGCTACGAGCAGTACTTC. Protein sequence: CASSDSAGYEQYF.

This sequence joins TRBV10-2 and TRBJ2-3; possible D gene TRBD1, 5 bases. The CDR3 totals 15 residues. Germline V CDR1 and CDR2: WSHSY, SAAADI. Trimming cost V 7 bases and J 2 bases, with 16 bases left between them. CDR3 in DNA: TGCGCCAGCAAGATCAACCAGGGATACACAGATACGCAGTATTTT. Residues: CASKINQGYTDTQYF.

The chain recombines TRBV19 with TRBJ2-5; no clear D. The CDR3 loop spans 13 amino acids. V was cut by 7 bases and J by 4 bases, with 13 bases left in between. Germline CDR1 reads LNHDA; CDR2 reads SQIVND (reference sequence). CDR3 protein: CASNLAGSETQYF. CDR3 DNA: TGTGCCAGTAATCTGGCAGGTTCAGAGACCCAGTACTTC.

V and J are TRBV7-2 and TRBJ1-2; 7 bases agree with TRBD1. Germline CDR1 reads SGHTA; CDR2 reads FQGNSA. The CDR3 contains 14 residues. V was pared by 5 bases and J by 6 bases, with 9 bases of the junction left unmatched. The CDR3 loop is CASSARQGLDGYTF. CDR3 DNA: TGTGCCAGCAGCGCCCGACAGGGATTGGATGGCTACACCTTC.

CDR3: CASSLAGGNQPQHF. CDR3 nucleotides: TGTGCCAGCAGCTTAGCGGGGGGCAATCAGCCCCAGCATTTT. The chain employs TRBV7-6 and TRBJ1-5; possibly TRBD1 for D (5 bases). Germline V CDR1 and CDR2: SGHVS, FNYEAQ. V was trimmed by 0 bases and J by 2 bases, leaving 5 bases between them. CDR3 length: 14 amino acids.

The rearrangement links TRBV11-3 to TRBJ2-1; no clear D. This CDR3 spans 13 amino acids. From germline, CDR1 is SGHNT and CDR2 YENEEA. Deletions cut 8 bases from V and 9 bases from J, with 17 bases between. The CDR3 is CASAHRRSPEQFF. Written as DNA, the CDR3 is TGTGCCAGCGCTCACCGGAGAAGTCCTGAGCAGTTCTTC.

V gene TRBV28 combines with J gene TRBJ1-4, with TRBD1 identical over 10 bases. CDR1 is MDHEN and CDR2 is SYDVKM in the germline V gene. The J segment lost 6 bases and the V segment lost 8 bases, leaving 3 bases of the junction unmatched. The CDR3 consists of 13 residues. In nucleotides, the CDR3 is TGTGCCAGCGGGGGACAGGGGTATGAAAAACTGTTTTTT. This encodes CASGGQGYEKLFF. The whole variable domain, filled in from reference TRBV28 and TRBJ1-4, reads DVKVTQSSRYLVKRTGEKVFLECVQDMDHENMFWYRQDPGLGLRLIYFSYDVKMKEKGDIPEGYSVSREKKERFSLILESASTNQTSMYLCASGGQGYEKLFFGSGTQLSVL.

The V gene is TRBV23-1, the J gene TRBJ1-1; D may be TRBD1 (5 bases). TRBV23-1 is given ORF status, its function remaining uncertain. The CDR3 sequence is 16 residues long. V gave up 4 bases and J gave up 6 bases, with 21 bases separating them. DNA for the CDR3: TGCGCCAGCAGTCGCCACGCTAAGTGGGGGAGTTCTGAAGCTTTCTTT. It yields the protein CASSRHAKWGSSEAFF.

The chain couples TRBV5-4 to TRBJ2-2; the D is unclear. Germline CDR1 SGHNT, CDR2 YYREEE (reference sequence). This CDR3 is built from 14 residues. V lost 6 bases, J lost 0 bases, and 9 bases lay in between. CDR3 DNA: TGTGCCAGCAACAGCGAACCGAACACCGGGGAGCTGTTTTTT. Protein: CASNSEPNTGELFF.

The gene calls are TRBV11-2 and TRBJ2-7, with 7 nucleotides matching TRBD2. V lost 5 bases to trimming and J lost 9 bases; unmatched junction nucleotides: 4. This CDR3 spans 11 amino acids. CDR1 SGHAT and CDR2 FQNNGV come from the germline V gene. CDR3 region: CASSGGDRQYF. CDR3 nucleotide sequence: TGTGCCAGCAGCGGGGGGGATCGGCAGTACTTC.